This T cell receptor (beta chain) derives from a study of cytomegalovirus exposure and HLA in healthy donors. Points from the study as a whole: Solely CMV serostatus was available to characterize immune exposure. TCR beta V segments were, for the most part, productive about 90% or about 30% of the time in an earlier analysis.

13 Jbeta primers and 60 Vbeta primers were used for the PCR. Only in-frame clones appear in the TCRdb table, and some are missing; sequencing was by immunoSEQ multiplex PCR. The table has about 160,000 clones, under 85% seen once. J lost 1 base, V lost 3 bases, and 3 bases had no gene match. Germline V CDR1 and CDR2: ENHRY, SYGVKD. This CDR3 comprises 15 residues. Comment on this clone: What it binds is unknown.

Specimen: PBMCs. The V gene is TRBV10-3, the J gene TRBJ2-1; TRBD2 matches 7 bases. The sequence derives from a woman in her thirties in good health and CMV-seronegative. The CDR3 coding sequence is TGTGCCATCAGTGAAAGCGGGGAATCCTACAATGAGCAGTTCTTC. It specifies CAISESGESYNEQFF.